The clone carrying this TCR beta chain was found a few times. Authors' processing steps: Reference gene primer amplification gave estimated nucleated cell counts. Data came from immunoSEQ multiplex PCR; TCRdb stores just in-frame clones and leaves some out. V and J calls and clone size are as listed in that table; D and trimming were resolved from the DNA. Found here are approximately 210,000 clones, roughly 90% of them singletons; the top ten hold less than 2%. The sample originates from a study of blood T cell repertoires in COVID-19. Study-level background: COVID-19 samples collected from the United States, Italy and Spain covered acute and convalescent phases.

CDR1 is LGHDT, CDR2 YNNKEL, per germline (reference sequence). Trimming removed 4 bases from V and 4 bases from J; junction bases left unmatched: 18. The CDR3 consists of 18 residues. This sequence was found in a man between 65 and 85 years old with acute or convalescent COVID-19. V and J are TRBV3-1 (or the pseudogene TRBV3-2) and TRBJ2-5, with TRBD2 matching over 7 bases. Sequencing was performed on peripheral blood. CDR3 bases: TGTGCCAGCAGCCCCCGACTCGGGGGAGGGCCAGGTTTAGAGACCCAGTACTTC. It codes for CASSPRLGGGPGLETQYF.